This T cell receptor (beta chain) was found in a study of blood T cell repertoires in COVID-19 (TCRdb year 2020). Background for the entire study: Collaborator samples came from the United States, Italy and Spain and covered acute and convalescent phases of COVID-19. Subjects who had been exposed to COVID-19, were actively infected with it, or had recovered from it provided the deeply sampled blood TCRbeta repertoires that made up the dataset. The repertoires were made available in a free public database intended to serve as a resource for research on the immune response to SARS-CoV-2. Where available, HLA class I and class II types were taken from metadata supplied by the sample provider and were not determined by assay-based typing. The sample metadata nearly always contained a de-identified subject ID, COVID-19 status, age in years and sex. Samples were obtained from the ongoing ImmuneRACE study (first 160 participants) and from about 1,300 subjects provided by 6 global collaborators. The material from the prospective study consisted of cDNA or gDNA derived from T cells, B-cell-depleted T cells, or PBMCs.

TCRbeta CDR3 regions were amplified from genomic DNA using the immunoSEQ Assay, a bias-controlled multiplex PCR. The published analysis was carried out like this. Nucleated cell counts per sample were estimated from amplification of reference gene primers within the assay. To quantify the absolute abundance of each unique TCRbeta CDR3 rearrangement, sequence reads were collapsed and filtered. For each sample, productive Simpson clonality was calculated by taking the square root of Simpson's diversity index across productive rearrangements. TCRdb carries this immuneACCESS record with in-frame sequences only. Its versions omit some clonotypes, under half of them owing to an unresolved V gene in the studies checked, with the rest unexplained. The V and J calls and the clone size are those of that table, but D and trimming were determined from the DNA. The sample includes 88,000 or so clones, with roughly 80% observed a single time. Of the sample, 9.5% to 12% is held by the ten largest clones.

What the research found in general, with its limitations: The quantity of clinical and demographic metadata differed by source and by participant and was supplied without curation.

This clone was found once. The antigen it recognizes is unknown. Base-call qualities are not available, and no considerably larger clone is one nucleotide away. The germline V gene supplies CDR1 SQVTM and CDR2 ANQGSEA. V was cut back by 4 bases and J by 3 bases, leaving a gap of 12 bases between them. The CDR3 numbers 14 residues from cysteine through phenylalanine. Just the 42-base CDR3 DNA is kept, in frame starting at base 1. Collaborating institutions collected whole blood in K2EDTA tubes following their own protocols. For TCRbeta analysis, collaborators shipped samples in one of three forms: frozen whole blood, isolated PBMCs, or DNA extracted from either of those sample types.

The chain employs TRBV29-1 and TRBJ2-2; TRBD1 is perhaps the D gene, given 6 matching bases. Sequenced material: peripheral blood. This sequence originates from a human donor in a cohort sampled during active COVID-19. The CDR3 here reads CSVGTTGDTGELFF. The bases read TGCAGCGTTGGCACGACAGGAGACACCGGGGAGCTGTTTTTT.